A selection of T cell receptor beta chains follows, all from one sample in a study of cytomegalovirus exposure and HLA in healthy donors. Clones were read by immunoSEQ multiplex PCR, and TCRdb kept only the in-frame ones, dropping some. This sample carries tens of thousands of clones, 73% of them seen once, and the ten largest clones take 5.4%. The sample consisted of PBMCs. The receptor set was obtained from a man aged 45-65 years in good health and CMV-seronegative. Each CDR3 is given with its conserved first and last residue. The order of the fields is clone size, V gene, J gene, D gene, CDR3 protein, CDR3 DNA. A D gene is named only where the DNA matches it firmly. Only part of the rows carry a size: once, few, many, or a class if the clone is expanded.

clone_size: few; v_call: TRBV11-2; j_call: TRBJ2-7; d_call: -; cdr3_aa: CASSLVAEQYF; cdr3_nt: TGTGCCAGCAGCTTAGTGGCCGAGCAGTACTTC
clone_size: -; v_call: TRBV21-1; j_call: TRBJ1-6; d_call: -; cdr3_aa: CASSTPGQSSYNSPLHF; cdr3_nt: TGTGCCAGCAGCACCCCCGGACAGAGCTCCTATAATTCACCCCTCCACTTT
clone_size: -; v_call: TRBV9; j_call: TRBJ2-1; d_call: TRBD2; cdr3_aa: CASFQGLAGPRDEQFF; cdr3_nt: TGTGCCAGCTTCCAGGGACTAGCGGGGCCTCGGGATGAGCAGTTCTTC
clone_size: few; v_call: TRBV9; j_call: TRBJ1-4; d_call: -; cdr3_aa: CASSVSVQLAEKLFF; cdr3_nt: TGTGCCAGCAGCGTTTCCGTACAGTTGGCTGAAAAACTGTTTTTT
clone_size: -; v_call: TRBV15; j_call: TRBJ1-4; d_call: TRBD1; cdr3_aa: CATSFLTGLKSYEKLFF; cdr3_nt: TGTGCCACCAGCTTCCTGACAGGGTTGAAATCCTATGAAAAACTGTTTTTT
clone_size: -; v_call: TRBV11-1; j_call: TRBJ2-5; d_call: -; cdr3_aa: CASGGQPQETQYF; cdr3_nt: TGTGCCAGCGGAGGACAGCCCCAAGAGACCCAGTACTTC
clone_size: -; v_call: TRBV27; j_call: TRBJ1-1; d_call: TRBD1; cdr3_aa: CASRDRGTEAFF; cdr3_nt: TGTGCCAGCAGAGACAGGGGAACTGAAGCTTTCTTT
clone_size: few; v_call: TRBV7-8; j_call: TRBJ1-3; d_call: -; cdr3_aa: CASMNSRNTIYF; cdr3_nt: TGTGCCAGCATGAACAGCAGAAACACCATATATTTT
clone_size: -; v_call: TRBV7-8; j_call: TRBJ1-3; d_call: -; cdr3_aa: CASSWQGLNSGNTIYF; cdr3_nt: TGTGCCAGCAGCTGGCAGGGCCTTAACTCTGGAAACACCATATATTTT
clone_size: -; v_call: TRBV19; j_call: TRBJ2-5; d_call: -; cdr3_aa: CASSTYGQIRTETQYF; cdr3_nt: TGTGCCAGTAGTACCTACGGACAAATCCGTACAGAGACCCAGTACTTC
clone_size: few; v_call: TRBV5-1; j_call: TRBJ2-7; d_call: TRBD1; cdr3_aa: CASSRQGTYEQYF; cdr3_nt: TGCGCCAGCAGCCGACAGGGTACCTACGAGCAGTACTTC
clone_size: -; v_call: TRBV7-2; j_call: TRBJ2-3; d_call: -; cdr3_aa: CASTRGSPDTQYF; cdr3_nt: TGTGCCAGCACCCGAGGCTCCCCCGATACGCAGTATTTT
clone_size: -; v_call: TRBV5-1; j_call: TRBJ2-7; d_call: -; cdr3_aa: CASSPGAIDEQYF; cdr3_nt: TGCGCCAGCAGTCCAGGGGCCATCGACGAGCAGTACTTC
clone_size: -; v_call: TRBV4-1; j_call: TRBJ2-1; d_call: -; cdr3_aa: CATGGASYNEQFF; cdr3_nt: TGCGCAACTGGGGGGGCCTCCTACAATGAGCAGTTCTTC
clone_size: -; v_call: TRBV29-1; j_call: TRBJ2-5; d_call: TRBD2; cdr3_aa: CSVRGGLAGNKETQYF; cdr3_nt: TGCAGCGTTAGGGGGGGACTAGCGGGGAACAAAGAGACCCAGTACTTC
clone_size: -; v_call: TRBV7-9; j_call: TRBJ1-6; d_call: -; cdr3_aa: CASSFGGLVNSPLHF; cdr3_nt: TGTGCCAGCAGCTTCGGGGGGCTGGTGAATTCACCCCTCCACTTT
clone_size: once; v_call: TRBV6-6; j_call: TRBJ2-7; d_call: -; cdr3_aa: CASINVRDEQYF; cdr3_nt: TGTGCCAGCATAAACGTCCGCGACGAGCAGTACTTC
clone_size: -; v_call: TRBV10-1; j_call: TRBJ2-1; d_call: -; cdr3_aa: CASSDSYKHEQFF; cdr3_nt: TGCGCCAGCAGTGATTCCTATAAGCATGAGCAGTTCTTC
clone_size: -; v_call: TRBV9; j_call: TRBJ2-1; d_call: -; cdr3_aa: CASSVVGTNGNEQFF; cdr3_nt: TGTGCCAGCAGCGTAGTAGGGACAAACGGCAATGAGCAGTTCTTC
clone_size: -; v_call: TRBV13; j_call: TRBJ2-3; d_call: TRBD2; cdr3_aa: CASSPRTSGVDTQYF; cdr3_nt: TGTGCCAGCAGCCCCAGGACTAGCGGGGTTGATACGCAGTATTTT
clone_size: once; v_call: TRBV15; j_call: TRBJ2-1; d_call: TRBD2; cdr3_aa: CATSRVQRENYNEQFF; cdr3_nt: TGTGCCACCAGCAGAGTACAGCGGGAAAATTACAATGAGCAGTTCTTC
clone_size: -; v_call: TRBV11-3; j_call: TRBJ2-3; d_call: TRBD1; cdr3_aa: CASSLGGTGASADTQYF; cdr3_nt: TGTGCCAGCAGCTTAGGGGGGACAGGGGCTTCTGCAGATACGCAGTATTTT
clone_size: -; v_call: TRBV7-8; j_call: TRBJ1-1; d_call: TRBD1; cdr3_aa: CASSFAGTARMNTEAFF; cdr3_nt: TGTGCCAGCAGCTTCGCCGGGACAGCTCGCATGAACACTGAAGCTTTCTTT
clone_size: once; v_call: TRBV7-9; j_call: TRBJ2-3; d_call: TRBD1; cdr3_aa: CASSFRDRGTDTQYF; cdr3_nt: TGTGCCAGCAGCTTCCGGGACAGGGGGACAGATACGCAGTATTTT
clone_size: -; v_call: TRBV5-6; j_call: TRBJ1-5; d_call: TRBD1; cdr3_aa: CASSLGTGTRNQPQHF; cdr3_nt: TGTGCCAGCAGCTTGGGGACAGGGACGCGTAATCAGCCCCAGCATTTT
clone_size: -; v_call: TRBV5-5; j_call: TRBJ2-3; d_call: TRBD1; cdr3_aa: CASTLFFRDRVKSDTQYF; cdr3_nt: TGTGCCAGCACCCTGTTCTTCAGGGACAGGGTAAAGTCAGATACGCAGTATTTT
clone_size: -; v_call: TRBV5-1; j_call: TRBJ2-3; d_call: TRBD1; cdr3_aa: CASSLLGQNTDTQYF; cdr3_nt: TGCGCCAGCAGCTTGTTGGGACAGAACACAGATACGCAGTATTTT
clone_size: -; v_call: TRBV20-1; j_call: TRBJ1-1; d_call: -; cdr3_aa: CGQGEAFF; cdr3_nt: TGCGGCCAGGGGGAAGCTTTCTTT
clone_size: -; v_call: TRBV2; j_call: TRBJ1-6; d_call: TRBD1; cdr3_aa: CASSSGQGRGSPLHF; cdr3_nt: TGTGCCAGCAGTTCCGGACAGGGTAGAGGGTCACCCCTCCACTTT
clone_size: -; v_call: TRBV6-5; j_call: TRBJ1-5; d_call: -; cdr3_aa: CATSEAIRVDQPQHF; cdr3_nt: TGTGCCACCTCGGAGGCCATACGCGTCGATCAGCCCCAGCATTTT
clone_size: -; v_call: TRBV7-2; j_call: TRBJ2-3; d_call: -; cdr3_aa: CASSLAGDTRRQYF; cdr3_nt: TGTGCCAGCAGCTTAGCGGGGGACACCCGACGGCAGTATTTT
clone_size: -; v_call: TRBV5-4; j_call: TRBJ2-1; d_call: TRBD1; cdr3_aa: CASSLGTGYEQFF; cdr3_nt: TGTGCCAGCAGCTTGGGGACAGGGTATGAGCAGTTCTTC
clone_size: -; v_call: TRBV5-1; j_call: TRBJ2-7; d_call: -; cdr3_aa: CASSSGEGIHEQYF; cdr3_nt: TGCGCCAGCAGCTCTGGTGAGGGTATCCACGAGCAGTACTTC
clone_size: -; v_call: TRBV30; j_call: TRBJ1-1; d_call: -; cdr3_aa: CAWSPTVNTEAFF; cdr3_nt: TGTGCCTGGAGTCCGACAGTGAACACTGAAGCTTTCTTT
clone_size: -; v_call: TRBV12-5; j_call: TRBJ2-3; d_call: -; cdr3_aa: CASSAAGVDTQYF; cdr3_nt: TGTGCTAGCTCAGCGGCAGGGGTGGATACGCAGTATTTT
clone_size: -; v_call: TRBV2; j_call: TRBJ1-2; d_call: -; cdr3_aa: CASSGWAGSYGYTF; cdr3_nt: TGTGCCAGCAGTGGATGGGCTGGATCGTATGGCTACACCTTC
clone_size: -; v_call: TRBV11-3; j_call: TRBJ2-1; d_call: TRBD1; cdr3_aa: CASSLVSDRGLNEQFF; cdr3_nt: TGTGCCAGCAGCTTAGTATCGGACAGGGGTCTCAATGAGCAGTTCTTC
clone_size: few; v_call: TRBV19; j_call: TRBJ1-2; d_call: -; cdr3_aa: CATPTGANYGYTF; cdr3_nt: TGTGCCACCCCGACAGGAGCTAACTATGGCTACACCTTC
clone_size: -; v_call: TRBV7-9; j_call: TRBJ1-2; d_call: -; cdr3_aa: CASSPPRYGYTF; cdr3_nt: TGTGCCAGCAGCCCCCCGAGGTATGGCTACACCTTC
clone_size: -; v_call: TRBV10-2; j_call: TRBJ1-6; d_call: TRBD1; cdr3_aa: CASSAGQYNSPLHF; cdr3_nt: TGCGCCAGCAGCGCGGGACAGTATAATTCACCCCTCCACTTT
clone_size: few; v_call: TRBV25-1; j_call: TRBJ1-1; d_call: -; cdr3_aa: CASSDHITGMNTEAFF; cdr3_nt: TGTGCCAGCAGTGATCATATTACAGGAATGAACACTGAAGCTTTCTTT
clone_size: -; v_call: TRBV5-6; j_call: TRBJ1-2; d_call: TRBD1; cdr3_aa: CASSERTGANYGYTF; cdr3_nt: TGTGCCAGCAGCGAGAGGACAGGGGCTAACTATGGCTACACCTTC
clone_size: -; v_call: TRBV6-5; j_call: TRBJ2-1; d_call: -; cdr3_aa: CASSYSGESWEQFF; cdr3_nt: TGTGCCAGCAGTTACTCCGGAGAGTCATGGGAGCAGTTCTTC
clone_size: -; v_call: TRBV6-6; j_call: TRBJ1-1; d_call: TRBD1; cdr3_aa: CASSYRQGAVQTEAFF; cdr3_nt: TGTGCCAGCAGTTACCGCCAGGGGGCGGTTCAAACTGAAGCTTTCTTT
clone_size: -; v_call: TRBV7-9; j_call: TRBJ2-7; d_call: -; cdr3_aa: CSSSHNLRPRGNEQYF; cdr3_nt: TGTTCCAGCAGCCATAATCTAAGGCCCAGGGGCAACGAGCAGTACTTC
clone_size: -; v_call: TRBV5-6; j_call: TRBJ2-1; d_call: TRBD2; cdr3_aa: CASSLAGRLNEQFF; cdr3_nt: TGTGCCAGCAGCTTAGCGGGGAGACTCAATGAGCAGTTCTTC
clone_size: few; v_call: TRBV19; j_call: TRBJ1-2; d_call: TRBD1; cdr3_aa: CASSIGQGAGGYTF; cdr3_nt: TGTGCCAGTAGTATCGGACAGGGGGCGGGGGGCTACACCTTC